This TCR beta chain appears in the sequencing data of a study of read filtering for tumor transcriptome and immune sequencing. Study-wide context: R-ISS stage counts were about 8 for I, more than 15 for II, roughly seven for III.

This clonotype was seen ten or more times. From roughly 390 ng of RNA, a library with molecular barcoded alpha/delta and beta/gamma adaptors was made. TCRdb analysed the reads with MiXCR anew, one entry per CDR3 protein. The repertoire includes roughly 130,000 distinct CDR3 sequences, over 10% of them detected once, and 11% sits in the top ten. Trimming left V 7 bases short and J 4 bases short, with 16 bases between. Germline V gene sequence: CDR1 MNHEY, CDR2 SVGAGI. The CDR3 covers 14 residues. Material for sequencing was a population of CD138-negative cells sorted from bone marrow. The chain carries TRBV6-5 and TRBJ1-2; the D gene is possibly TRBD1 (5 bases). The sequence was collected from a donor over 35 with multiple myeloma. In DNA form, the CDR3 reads TGTGCCAGCATTGACGCCGGGGGGGGCTATGGCTACACCTTC. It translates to CASIDAGGGYGYTF.